The 24 T cell receptor beta chains in this list originate from one sample, sequenced in a study of T-cell reconstitution after alpha-beta-depleted transplantation in children. Molecular barcoding with unique molecular identifiers was used for the TCRbeta library. TCRdb passed the PCR reads through MiXCR, listing each CDR3 protein once. The sample records about 460,000 distinct CDR3 sequences, over 10% being singletons. Here the sequenced sample was PBMCs, mostly from graft donor cells, taken 180 days after TCRalphabeta/CD19-depleted stem cell transplant. The receptor set was obtained from a female patient aged 2-15 years who had a stem cell transplant for aplastic anemia, so the T cells may come from the graft donor.

V is TRBV10-2 and J is TRBJ1-2, with D possibly matching TRBD1 (5 bases). This CDR3 region has 14 residues. Germline-derived CDR1 and CDR2 are WSHSY and SAAADI. Trimming cost V 7 bases and J 0 bases, with 12 bases left between them. The CDR3 DNA reads TGCGCCAGCACAGGGACGGTAGCTAACTATGGCTACACCTTC. Translated, it gives CASTGTVANYGYTF.

The sample holds a few counts of this clonotype. This chain links TRBV20-1 with TRBJ1-2; TRBD1 is a possible D gene (6 bases). The germline V gene has CDR1 DFQATT and CDR2 SNEGSKA (reference sequence). The CDR3 spans 13 residues. Trimming pared 3 bases from V and 4 bases from J, leaving 12 bases between. The CDR3 sequence is CSARDSPFYGYTF. For the CDR3, the DNA is TGCAGTGCTAGGGACAGCCCTTTCTATGGCTACACCTTC.

Only a few counts were recorded for this clonotype. This rearrangement joins TRBV12-3 or TRBV12-4 to TRBJ2-7; 11 bases fit TRBD1. The CDR3 covers 15 residues. With V trimmed by 5 bases and J by 3 bases, 6 bases remained unmatched. CDR3 residues: CASSLRDRGYYEQYF. The CDR3 DNA reads as TGTGCCAGCAGTCTCCGGGACAGGGGGTACTACGAGCAGTACTTC.

This sequence joins TRBV15 and TRBJ1-5; D gene unclear. Trimming removed 0 bases at V and 6 bases at J, with 12 bases between. The length of the CDR3 is 15 residues. The germline gives CDR1 LNHNV, CDR2 YYDKDF (reference sequence). In DNA, the CDR3 is TGTGCCACCAGCAGAGATCGGGGAGCAGGTCAGCCCCAGCATTTT. It specifies CATSRDRGAGQPQHF.

In its sample, this clonotype was seen a few times. The chain uses TRBV18 and TRBJ2-7; D is uncertain. The germline V gene has CDR1 KGHSH and CDR2 LQKENI. The CDR3 consists of 12 residues. V was clipped by 6 bases and J by 7 bases, with 13 bases between them. The CDR3 sequence: CASSRNPEEQYF. The DNA for the CDR3 is TGTGCCAGCTCGCGAAACCCCGAAGAGCAGTACTTC.

The chain joins TRBV4-3 to TRBJ2-7; 8 bases map to TRBD2. J lost 2 bases, V lost 0 bases, and 9 bases had no gene match. The CDR3 is made up of 17 amino acids. Germline V gene data show CDR1 as LGHNA and CDR2 as YSLEER. CDR3 sequence (DNA): TGCGCCAGCAGCCAAGATCCCCTAGCGGGCCCACCCTACGAGCAGTACTTC. This sequence encodes CASSQDPLAGPPYEQYF.

The chain couples TRBV7-9 to TRBJ2-1, with a tentative D call TRBD2 (6 bases). Germline CDR1 reads SEHNR; CDR2 reads FQNEAQ (reference sequence). The CDR3 is 16 residues long. Between the trimmed V and J ends, which lost 5 bases and 2 bases, there was a span of 16 bases. The DNA for the CDR3 is TGTGCCAGCAGCCGTGTGGGAGCGGGTACCTACAATGAGCAGTTCTTC. Translating gives CASSRVGAGTYNEQFF.

CDR3 sequence (DNA): TGTGCCAGCAGTCTAATCCCTCCCCCCCAGTACTTC. The encoded protein is CASSLIPPPQYF. V and J are TRBV27 and TRBJ2-5; unclear D gene. Germline values: CDR1 MNHEY, CDR2 SMNVEV (reference sequence). The CDR3 extends over 12 amino acids. Trimming cost V 5 bases and J 9 bases, with 13 bases left between them.

This clonotype showed up just a few times. The chain joins TRBV20-1 to TRBJ2-3; D is uncertain. Germline-derived CDR1 and CDR2 are DFQATT and SNEGSKA (reference sequence). This CDR3 comprises 11 residues. Trimming stripped 3 bases from V and 6 bases from J, with 7 bases between. The CDR3 loop reads CSASPVDTQYF. The CDR3 nucleotides read TGCAGTGCTAGCCCAGTGGATACGCAGTATTTT.

The rearrangement uses TRBV9 and TRBJ1-4; TRBD1 matches at 8 bases. J lost 5 bases, V lost 0 bases, and 6 bases had no gene match. The CDR3 totals 16 residues. Germline V gene data show CDR1 as SGDLS and CDR2 as YYNGEE. The CDR3 coding sequence is TGTGCCAGCAGCGTAGACCTACAGGGGGGAAATGAAAAACTGTTTTTT. Encoded protein: CASSVDLQGGNEKLFF.

V is TRBV5-6 and J is TRBJ2-7, with D tentatively TRBD2 (5 bases). The CDR3 extends over 14 amino acids. The germline V gene has CDR1 SGHDT and CDR2 YYEEEE. Trimming pared 0 bases from V and 7 bases from J, leaving 14 bases between. The CDR3 DNA reads TGTGCCAGCAGCTTGGCGTGGAGGTTGGAAGAGCAGTACGTC. It codes for CASSLAWRLEEQYV.

This clonotype was detected many times. The CDR3 loop reads CASSLRTPNEQYV. The CDR3 DNA follows: TGTGCCAGCAGCTTAAGAACCCCCAACGAGCAGTACGTC. The chain is built from TRBV7-9 and TRBJ2-7; D uncertain. The CDR3 has 13 residues. Germline-derived CDR1 and CDR2 are SEHNR and FQNEAQ (reference sequence). Trimming left V 2 bases short and J 5 bases short, with 10 bases between.

The V and J genes are TRBV7-9 and TRBJ1-3; no clear D gene. With 5 bases removed from V and 2 bases from J, the gap between germline ends came to 13 bases. CDR1 and CDR2 from the germline V gene are SEHNR and FQNEAQ (reference sequence). CDR3 length: 15 residues. The CDR3 spells CASSPRTDAGNTIYF. The CDR3 coding sequence is TGTGCCAGCAGCCCCCGAACCGACGCTGGAAACACCATATATTTT. Using reference TRBV7-9 and TRBJ1-3 for the parts outside the CDR3, the full variable domain is DTGVSQNPRHKITKRGQNVTFRCDPISEHNRLYWYRQTLGQGPEFLTYFQNEAQLEKSRLLSDRFSAERPKGSFSTLEIQRTEQGDSAMYLCASSPRTDAGNTIYFGEGSWLTVV.

This clonotype has only a few counts. The chain recombines TRBV7-2 with TRBJ1-4; 9 bases are a match to TRBD1. Trimming took 1 base from V and 6 from J; bases not matched to a gene: 3. The CDR3 totals 15 residues. The germline gives CDR1 SGHTA, CDR2 FQGNSA. The CDR3 here is CASSLGDRVDEKLFF. In DNA form, the CDR3 reads TGTGCCAGCAGCTTAGGGGACAGGGTCGATGAAAAACTGTTTTTT.

V usage is TRBV6-2 or TRBV6-3 and J usage is TRBJ2-1; perhaps D is TRBD1 or TRBD2 (5 bases each). This CDR3 comprises 14 residues. Germline CDR1 MNHEY, CDR2 SVGEGT. Trimming pared 8 bases from V and 2 bases from J, leaving 13 bases between. The CDR3 here is CASGNRRPYNEQFF. Here the CDR3 DNA reads TGTGCCAGCGGAAACAGGAGGCCCTACAATGAGCAGTTCTTC.

This clonotype has just a few counts. V usage is TRBV7-8 and J usage is TRBJ2-1, with D possibly being TRBD2 (5 bases). The germline gives CDR1 SGHVS, CDR2 FQNEAQ. The CDR3 totals 16 residues. With 1 base removed from V and 6 bases from J, the gap between germline ends came to 16 bases. The CDR3 nucleotides read TGTGCCAGCAGCTTAGGGCGGACCCTCGGGATCAATGAGCAGTTCTTC. It yields the protein CASSLGRTLGINEQFF.

Only a few counts were recorded for this clonotype. This chain links TRBV6-5 with TRBJ2-7; 8 nucleotides agree with TRBD2. Germline V gene sequence: CDR1 MNHEY, CDR2 SVGAGI. The CDR3 consists of 13 residues. V lost 4 bases to trimming and J lost 4 bases; unmatched junction nucleotides: 3. CDR3 bases: TGTGCCAGCAGTTCTCCGGGAGGGTACGAGCAGTACTTC. It translates to CASSSPGGYEQYF.

This clonotype has a handful of counts. The chain has TRBV29-1 and TRBJ2-3, with D maybe TRBD2 (5 bases). The CDR3 length is 12 residues. CDR1 is SQVTM and CDR2 is ANQGSEA in the germline V gene. Trimming stripped 3 bases from V and 2 bases from J, with 6 bases between. Here the CDR3 DNA reads TGCAGCGTTGAGAGGGACACAGATACGCAGTATTTT. It is translated as CSVERDTDTQYF.

The table lists this clonotype with a few counts. The chain recombines TRBV29-1 with TRBJ2-5, with 8 nucleotides matching TRBD1. After removal of 4 bases from V and 0 bases from J, the junction contained 4 bases not matched to a gene. Germline V CDR1 and CDR2: SQVTM, ANQGSEA. CDR3 size: 14 residues. The CDR3 loop is CSVVDRAYQETQYF. CDR3 sequence (DNA): TGCAGCGTTGTGGACAGGGCGTACCAAGAGACCCAGTACTTC.

The chain carries TRBV2 and TRBJ2-7; 10 bases agree with TRBD2. CDR3 size: 18 residues. J gave up 3 bases and V 4 bases, and 15 bases lay outside the gene matches. Germline values: CDR1 SNHLY, CDR2 FYNNEI. This CDR3 is CASSGFSIWTSGNYEQYF. The CDR3 bases are TGTGCCAGCAGTGGTTTTAGTATCTGGACTAGCGGAAACTACGAGCAGTACTTC.

This clonotype was counted a few times. The genes are TRBV27 and TRBJ2-5; D gene unclear. The CDR3 consists of 14 residues. Germline CDR1 MNHEY, CDR2 SMNVEV (reference sequence). The V end lost 3 bases, the J end lost 5 bases, and 13 bases lay between the germline ends. The DNA for the CDR3 is TGTGCCAGCAGTTTTCGAATAACTGGGGAGACCCAGTACTTC. Translated, it gives CASSFRITGETQYF.

This clonotype occurred many times. CDR3 bases: TGTGCCAGCAGTTACGGAGTCCAAGAGACCCAGTACTTC. Translating it yields CASSYGVQETQYF. The rearrangement uses TRBV6-5 and TRBJ2-5; D is unclear. The CDR3 spans 13 residues. In germline, CDR1 is MNHEY, CDR2 SVGAGI. V gave up 2 bases and J gave up 1 base, with 5 bases separating them.

This clonotype was counted only a few times. This sequence joins TRBV5-1 and TRBJ2-6, with D maybe TRBD2 (5 bases). CDR3 length: 16 residues. Per germline, CDR1 SGHRS and CDR2 YFSETQ. V dropped 4 bases and J dropped 4 bases, with 15 bases sitting between them. The CDR3 bases are TGCGCCAGCAGCATTATGTCAGGACTCGGGGCCAACGTCCTGACTTTC. Amino acids: CASSIMSGLGANVLTF.

The genes are TRBV27 and TRBJ1-1; no clear D. Trimming took off 4 bases at V and 0 bases at J, with 3 bases between the two ends. The CDR3 spans 12 residues. The germline CDR1 and CDR2 sequences are MNHEY and SMNVEV (reference sequence). The CDR3 sequence: CASSSVNTEAFF. The DNA for the CDR3 is TGTGCCAGCAGTTCGGTGAACACTGAAGCTTTCTTT.